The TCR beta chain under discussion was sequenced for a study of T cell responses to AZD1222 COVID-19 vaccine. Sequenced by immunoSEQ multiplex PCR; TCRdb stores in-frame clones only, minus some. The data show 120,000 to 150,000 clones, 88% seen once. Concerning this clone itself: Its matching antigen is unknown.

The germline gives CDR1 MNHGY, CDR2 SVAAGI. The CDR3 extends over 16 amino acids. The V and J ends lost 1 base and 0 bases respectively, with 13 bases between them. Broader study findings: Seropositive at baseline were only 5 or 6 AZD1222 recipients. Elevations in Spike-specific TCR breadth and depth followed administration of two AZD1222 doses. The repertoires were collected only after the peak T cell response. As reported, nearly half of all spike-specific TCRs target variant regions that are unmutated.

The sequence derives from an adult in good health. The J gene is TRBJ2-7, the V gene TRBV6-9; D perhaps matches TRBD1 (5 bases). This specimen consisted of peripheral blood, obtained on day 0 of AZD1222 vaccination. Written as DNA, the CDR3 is TGTGCCAGCAGTTATTGGGTAGGGGTTAGCTCCTACGAGCAGTACTTC. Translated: CASSYWVGVSSYEQYF.